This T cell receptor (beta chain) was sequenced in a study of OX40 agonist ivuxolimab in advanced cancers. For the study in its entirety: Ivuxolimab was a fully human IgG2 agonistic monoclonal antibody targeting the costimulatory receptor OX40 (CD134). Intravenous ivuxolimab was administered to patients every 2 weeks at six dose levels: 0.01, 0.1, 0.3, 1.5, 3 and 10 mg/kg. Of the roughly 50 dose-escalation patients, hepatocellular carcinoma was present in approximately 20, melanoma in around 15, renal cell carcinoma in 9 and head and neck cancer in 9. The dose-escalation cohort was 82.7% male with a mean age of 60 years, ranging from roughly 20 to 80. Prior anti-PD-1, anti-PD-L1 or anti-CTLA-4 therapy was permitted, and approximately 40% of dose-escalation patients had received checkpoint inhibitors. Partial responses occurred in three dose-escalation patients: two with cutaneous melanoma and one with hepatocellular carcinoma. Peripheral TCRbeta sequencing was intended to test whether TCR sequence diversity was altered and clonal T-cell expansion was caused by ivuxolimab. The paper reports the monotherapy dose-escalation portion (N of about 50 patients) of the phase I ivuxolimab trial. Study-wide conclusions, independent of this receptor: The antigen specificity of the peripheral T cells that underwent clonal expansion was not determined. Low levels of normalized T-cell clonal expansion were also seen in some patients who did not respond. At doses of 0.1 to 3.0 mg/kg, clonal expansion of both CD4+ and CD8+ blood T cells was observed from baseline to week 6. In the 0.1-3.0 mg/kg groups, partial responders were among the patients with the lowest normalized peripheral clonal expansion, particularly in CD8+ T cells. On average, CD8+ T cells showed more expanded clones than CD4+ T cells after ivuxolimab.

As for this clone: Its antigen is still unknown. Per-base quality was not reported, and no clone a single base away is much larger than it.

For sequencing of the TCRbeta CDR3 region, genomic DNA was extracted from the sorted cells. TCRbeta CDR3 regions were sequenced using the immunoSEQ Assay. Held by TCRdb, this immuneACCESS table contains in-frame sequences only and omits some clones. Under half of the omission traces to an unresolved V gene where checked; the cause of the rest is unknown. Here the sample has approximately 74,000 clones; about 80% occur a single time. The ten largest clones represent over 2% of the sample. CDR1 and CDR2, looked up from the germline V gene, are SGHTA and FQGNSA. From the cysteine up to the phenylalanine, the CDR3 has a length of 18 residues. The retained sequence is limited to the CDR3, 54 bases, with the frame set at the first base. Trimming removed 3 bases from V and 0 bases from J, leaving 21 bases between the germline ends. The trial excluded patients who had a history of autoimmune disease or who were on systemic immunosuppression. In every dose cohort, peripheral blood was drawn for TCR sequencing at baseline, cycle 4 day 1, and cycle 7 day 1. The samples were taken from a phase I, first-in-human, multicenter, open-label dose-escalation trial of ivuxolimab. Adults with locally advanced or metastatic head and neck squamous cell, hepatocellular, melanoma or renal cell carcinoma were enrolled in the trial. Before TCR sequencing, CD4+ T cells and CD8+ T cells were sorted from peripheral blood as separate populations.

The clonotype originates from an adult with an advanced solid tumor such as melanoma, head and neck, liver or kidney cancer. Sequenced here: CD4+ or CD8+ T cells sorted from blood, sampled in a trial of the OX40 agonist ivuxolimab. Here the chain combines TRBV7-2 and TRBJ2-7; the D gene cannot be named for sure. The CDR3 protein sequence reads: CASSFVSPPRSPSYEQYF. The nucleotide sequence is TGTGCCAGCAGCTTCGTTTCCCCCCCGAGGAGTCCCTCCTACGAGCAGTACTTC.